This TCR beta chain was retrieved from a study of T cells in Graves' hyperthyroidism and ophthalmopathy (dated by TCRdb to about 2019). Study-wide context: Peripheral blood samples were taken at initial diagnosis, before any treatment was given. A discovery cohort of about 95 patients, 43 with Graves' ophthalmopathy and about 58 with stable Graves' hyperthyroidism, was used to find distinguishing TCR V-J signatures. Whether ophthalmopathy could be predicted prospectively was tested in an independent validation cohort made up of about 20 hyperthyroidism patients plus 17 patients who later progressed to ophthalmopathy. For training and testing, the 100 or so patients in the discovery cohort were randomly divided in a 7:3 ratio. Thyroid tissue and blood T-cell repertoires from several Graves' hyperthyroidism patients were also compared in the study. After blood sampling, hyperthyroidism patients were treated with methimazole at a starting dose of 30 mg daily, and ophthalmopathy patients were treated with high-dose intravenous methylprednisolone. According to the paper, TCR Vbeta CDR3 sequencing was carried out on 135 peripheral blood samples, which came from about 45 ophthalmopathy, some 73 hyperthyroidism and around 17 progressor patients. Overall study outcomes, separate from this receptor: In cross-validation, a model built on a 13 V-J signature told ophthalmopathy apart from stable hyperthyroidism with under 90% sensitivity and roughly 83% specificity, and in testing the same model reached 80%/75%. In validation, the model predicted progression to ophthalmopathy with approximately 71% sensitivity and 72% to 75% specificity, a median of approximately 6.7 months before onset. Most expanded thyroid clonotypes (frequency above 0.001) were also detected in blood, a finding suggesting that blood repertoires may reflect thyroid immune responses. No statistical method was used to fix the sample size in advance, and group allocation was not hidden from the investigators.

TCR beta CDR3 regions were amplified from RNA transcripts. A first-round RT-PCR of the TCR CDR3 used the HTBI primer set with the Qiagen OneStep RT-PCR kit. Libraries were constructed in a second round of multiplex PCR, after which size selection and purification were carried out. Paired-end sequencing of the libraries was performed with 100 bp reads on an Illumina HiSeq2000. The paper's data handling went like this. SOAPnuke was used to process the raw data, removing reads that contained adapters or uncalled bases, had a mean Phred below 15, or lacked an exact match to the constant primer or identifier. COPE v1.2.5 was used to merge high-quality paired reads, and clonotypes were defined as unique nucleotide sequences. MiTCR v1.1 was used to align clonotypes to the IMGT TRBV, TRBD and TRBJ reference segments. The analysis included only V-J combinations with a frequency above 0.0001, which together covered approximately 99% of the repertoires. A TCS score was defined as the ratio between F50 (clonal expansion) and ExV (chaos), using BLOSUM62-based TCRdist between CDR3 peptides within each V-J. Welch's t-statistics and random forest reduced 450 to 600 V-J features to 10 to 15, which were used in a naive Bayes classifier (R e1071). TCRdb passed the public sequencing reads through fastp at Q25 and MiXCR, retaining productive beta sequences. For every CDR3 protein sequence, its rows merge into one entry that carries the most common genes and DNA. TCRdb, rather than the study authors, made the V and J calls. This sample has about 380,000 distinct CDR3 sequences in its table, and 13% of those were observed once. The ten top clones hold about 20% of the sample.

The hyperthyroidism patients were between 18 and 65 years old and newly diagnosed, with a disease duration of less than 2 months. Exclusion was applied to patients with uncontrolled infections, other autoimmune diseases, pregnancy or lactation. Clinical symptoms, serum thyroxine and TRAb, thyroid ultrasound, and orbital computed tomography formed the basis for the diagnoses. Blood from progressor patients was collected at the time of first diagnosis with hyperthyroidism, before any ophthalmopathy symptoms had appeared. Ficoll-Paque density gradient centrifugation was used to isolate PBMCs from under 11 ml of fresh peripheral blood. Patients classed as progressors first received a Graves' hyperthyroidism diagnosis and then went on to develop ophthalmopathy during follow-up. Trizol reagent was used to extract total RNA, and RNA quality was then checked on an Agilent 2100 Bioanalyzer. V trim: 7 bases; J trim: 0 bases; unmatched bases: 24. The CDR3 runs 22 amino acids, cysteine and phenylalanine included. Only the CDR3 part of the read is kept: 66 bases, read in frame from the first base.

This clonotype appeared many times. Its antigen remains unidentified. Base qualities are missing; no much larger clone stands one base away. This receptor was obtained from a young man with Graves' hyperthyroidism that later progressed to Graves' ophthalmopathy. The sample consisted of blood. The V gene is TRBV12-3 or TRBV12-4 and the J gene is TRBJ1-6; 7 central nucleotides agree with TRBD1. The nucleotide sequence is TGTGCCAGCAACCCTCGCCCCCCGGACAGGAAGCGTCCACTCTCCTATAATTCACCCCTCCACTTT. Its product reads: CASNPRPPDRKRPLSYNSPLHF.